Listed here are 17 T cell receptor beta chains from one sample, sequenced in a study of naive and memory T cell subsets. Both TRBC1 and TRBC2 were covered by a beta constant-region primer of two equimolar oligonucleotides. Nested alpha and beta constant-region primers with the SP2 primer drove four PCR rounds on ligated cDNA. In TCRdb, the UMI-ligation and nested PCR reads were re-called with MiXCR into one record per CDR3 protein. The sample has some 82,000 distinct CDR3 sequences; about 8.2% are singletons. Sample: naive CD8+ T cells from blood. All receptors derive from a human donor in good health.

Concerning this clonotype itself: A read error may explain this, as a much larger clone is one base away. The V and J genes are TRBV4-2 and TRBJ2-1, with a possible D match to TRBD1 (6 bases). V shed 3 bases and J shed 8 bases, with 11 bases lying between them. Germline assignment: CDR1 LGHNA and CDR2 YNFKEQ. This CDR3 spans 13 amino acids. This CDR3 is CASSQWDTDEQFF. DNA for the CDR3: TGTGCCAGCAGCCAGTGGGACACGGATGAGCAGTTCTTC.

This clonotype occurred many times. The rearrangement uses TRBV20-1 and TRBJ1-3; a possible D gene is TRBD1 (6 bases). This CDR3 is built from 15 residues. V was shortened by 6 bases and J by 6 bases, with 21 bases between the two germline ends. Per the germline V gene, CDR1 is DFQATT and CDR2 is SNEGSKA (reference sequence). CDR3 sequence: CSAGDRNREENTIYF. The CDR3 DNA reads TGCAGTGCGGGAGACCGAAACAGGGAGGAAAACACCATATATTTT.

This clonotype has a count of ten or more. The CDR3 loop is CAISVLQGRETGELFF. The CDR3 nucleotides are TGTGCCATCAGTGTCTTGCAGGGAAGAGAGACCGGGGAGCTGTTTTTT. The chain employs TRBV10-3 and TRBJ2-2; weak D call: TRBD1 (5 bases). This CDR3 is 16 amino acids long. Per germline, CDR1 ENHRY and CDR2 SYGVKD. The V and J ends lost 4 bases and 5 bases respectively, with 17 bases between them.

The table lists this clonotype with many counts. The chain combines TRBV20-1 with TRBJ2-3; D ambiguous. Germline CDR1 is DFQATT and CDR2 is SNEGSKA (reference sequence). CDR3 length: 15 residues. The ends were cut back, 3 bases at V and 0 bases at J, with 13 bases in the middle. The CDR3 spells CSASGQATSTDTQYF. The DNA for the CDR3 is TGCAGTGCTAGTGGCCAAGCTACTAGCACAGATACGCAGTATTTT.

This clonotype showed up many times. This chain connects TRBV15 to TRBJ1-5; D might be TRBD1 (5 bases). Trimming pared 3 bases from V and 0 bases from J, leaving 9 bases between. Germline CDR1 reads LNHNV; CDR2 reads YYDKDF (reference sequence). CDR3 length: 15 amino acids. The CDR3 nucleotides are TGTGCCACCAGCAGCACAGGAATTAGCAATCAGCCCCAGCATTTT. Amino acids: CATSSTGISNQPQHF.

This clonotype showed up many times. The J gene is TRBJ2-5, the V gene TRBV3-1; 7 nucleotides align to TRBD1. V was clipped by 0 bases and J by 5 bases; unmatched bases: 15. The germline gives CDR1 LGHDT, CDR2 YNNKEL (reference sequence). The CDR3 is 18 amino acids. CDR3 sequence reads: CASSQDQAGRGFEETQYF. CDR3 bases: TGTGCCAGCAGCCAAGATCAGGCCGGCAGGGGGTTTGAGGAGACCCAGTACTTC.

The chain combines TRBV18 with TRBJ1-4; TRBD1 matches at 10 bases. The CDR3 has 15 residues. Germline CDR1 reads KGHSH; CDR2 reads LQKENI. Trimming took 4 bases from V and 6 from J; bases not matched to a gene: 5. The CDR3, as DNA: TGTGCCAGCTCACAAGACGGGACAGGGGATGAAAAACTGTTTTTT. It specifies CASSQDGTGDEKLFF.

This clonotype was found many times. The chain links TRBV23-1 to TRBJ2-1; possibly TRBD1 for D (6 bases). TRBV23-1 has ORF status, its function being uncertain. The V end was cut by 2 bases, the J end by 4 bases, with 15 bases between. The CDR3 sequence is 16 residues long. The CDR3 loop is CASSQPRGSRYNEQFF. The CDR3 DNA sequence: TGCGCCAGCAGTCAACCCAGGGGCTCTCGGTACAATGAGCAGTTCTTC.

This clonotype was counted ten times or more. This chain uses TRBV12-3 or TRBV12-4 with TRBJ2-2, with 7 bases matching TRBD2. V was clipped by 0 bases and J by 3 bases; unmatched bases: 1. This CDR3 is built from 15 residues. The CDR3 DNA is TGTGCCAGCAGTTTAGCGGGAGGGGACACCGGGGAGCTGTTTTTT. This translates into CASSLAGGDTGELFF.

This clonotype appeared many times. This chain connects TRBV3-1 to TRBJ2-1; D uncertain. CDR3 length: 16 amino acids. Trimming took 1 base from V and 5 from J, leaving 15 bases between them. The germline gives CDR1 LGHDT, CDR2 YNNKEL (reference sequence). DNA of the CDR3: TGTGCCAGCAGCCAAGTTCGGAGTGTGGATCACAATGAGCAGTTCTTC. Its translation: CASSQVRSVDHNEQFF.

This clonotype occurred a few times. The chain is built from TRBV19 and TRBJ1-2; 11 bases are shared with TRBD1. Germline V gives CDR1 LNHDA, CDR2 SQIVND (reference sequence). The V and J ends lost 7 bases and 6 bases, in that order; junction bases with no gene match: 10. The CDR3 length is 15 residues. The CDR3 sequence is CASTPGQGARNGYTF. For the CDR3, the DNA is TGTGCCAGTACTCCTGGACAGGGGGCGAGGAATGGCTACACCTTC.

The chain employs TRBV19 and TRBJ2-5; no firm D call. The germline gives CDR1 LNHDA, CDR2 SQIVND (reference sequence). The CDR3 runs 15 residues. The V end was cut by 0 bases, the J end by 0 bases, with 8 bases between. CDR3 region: CASSIETVNQETQYF. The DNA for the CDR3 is TGTGCCAGTAGTATAGAAACAGTGAACCAAGAGACCCAGTACTTC.

The CDR3 sequence is CASSDLAGGLNEQFF. In nucleotides, the CDR3 is TGTGCCAGCAGTGATCTAGCGGGAGGCCTCAATGAGCAGTTCTTC. The chain has TRBV12-3 or TRBV12-4 and TRBJ2-1; 11 nucleotides align to TRBD2. V dropped 5 bases and J dropped 6; count of bases not matched to a gene: 6. There are 15 residues in the CDR3.

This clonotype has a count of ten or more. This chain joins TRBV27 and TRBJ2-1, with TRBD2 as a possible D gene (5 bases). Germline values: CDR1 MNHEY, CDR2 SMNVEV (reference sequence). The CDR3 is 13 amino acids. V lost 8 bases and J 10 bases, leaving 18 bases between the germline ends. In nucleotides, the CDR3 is TGTGCCAGCCTTTCAACCCGGGGTGGCGAGCAGTTCTTC. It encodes CASLSTRGGEQFF.

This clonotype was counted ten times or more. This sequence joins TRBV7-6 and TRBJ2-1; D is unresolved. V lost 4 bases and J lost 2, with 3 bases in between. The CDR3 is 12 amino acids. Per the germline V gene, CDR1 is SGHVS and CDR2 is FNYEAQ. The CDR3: CASSSTYNEQFF. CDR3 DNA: TGTGCCAGCAGCTCTACCTACAATGAGCAGTTCTTC.

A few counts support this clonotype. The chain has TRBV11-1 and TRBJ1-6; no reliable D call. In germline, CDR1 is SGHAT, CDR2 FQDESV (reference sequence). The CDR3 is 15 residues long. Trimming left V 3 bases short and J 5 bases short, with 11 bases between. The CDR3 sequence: CASSFDGGNNSPLHF. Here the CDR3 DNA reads TGTGCCAGCAGCTTTGACGGTGGAAATAATTCACCCCTCCACTTT.

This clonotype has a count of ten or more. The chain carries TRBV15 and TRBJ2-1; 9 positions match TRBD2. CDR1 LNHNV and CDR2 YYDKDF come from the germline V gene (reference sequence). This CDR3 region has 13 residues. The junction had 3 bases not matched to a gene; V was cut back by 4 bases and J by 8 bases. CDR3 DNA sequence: TGTGCCACCAGCATATTAGCGGGGGATGAGCAGTTCTTC. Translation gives CATSILAGDEQFF.